The 11 T cell receptor beta chains listed next were all sequenced from one sample in a study of PD-1 blockade in classical Hodgkin lymphoma. Each of the patients experienced relapse following autologous stem cell transplantation, and their brentuximab vedotin exposure differed. Isolation of CD4+ T cells from thawed PBMCs was performed by magnetic negative selection. The method was immunoSEQ multiplex PCR; TCRdb's version includes in-frame clones alone and lacks a portion of them. The table lists 30,000 to 35,000 clones, around nine tenths of them singletons, with approximately 0.23% in the top ten. The source material was CD4+ T cells from blood, sampled at baseline. The receptors were sampled from a human donor with classical Hodgkin lymphoma.

The chain employs TRBV5-3 and TRBJ1-1, with unresolved D. TRBV5-3 belongs to the ORF category, with a function that is uncertain. CDR3 length equals 14 residues. The germline V and J ends were trimmed by 5 bases and 4 bases, with 15 bases remaining between them. Here the CDR3 reads CARSLRVGCTEAFF. CDR3 bases: TGTGCCAGAAGTTTACGGGTCGGGTGCACTGAAGCTTTCTTT.

V usage is TRBV6-5 and J usage is TRBJ2-7; D might be TRBD2 (6 bases). V was cut by 2 bases and J by 7 bases, with 18 bases left in between. The V gene's germline CDR1 is MNHEY and CDR2 SVGAGI. This CDR3 contains 15 residues. Written as DNA, the CDR3 is TGTGCCAGCAGTTACGGGCGGGGACTGGGGGAGGAGCAGTACTTC. This translates into CASSYGRGLGEEQYF.

This chain links TRBV30 with TRBJ1-2; D ambiguous. Looked up from germline, CDR1 is GTSNPN and CDR2 is SVGIG (reference sequence). Trimming took off 2 bases at V and 4 bases at J, with 17 bases between the two ends. The CDR3 has 15 residues. The CDR3 sequence is CAWSSPGAGSYGYTF. CDR3 sequence (DNA): TGTGCCTGGAGTTCCCCGGGCGCAGGTAGCTATGGCTACACCTTC.

This chain's CDR3 is CSVGRDRGTDTQYF. In nucleotides, the CDR3 is TGCAGCGTTGGACGGGACAGGGGCACAGATACGCAGTATTTT. The chain employs TRBV29-1 and TRBJ2-3; 9 bases are a match to TRBD1. The germline V gene has CDR1 SQVTM and CDR2 ANQGSEA. The ends lost 4 bases at V and 1 base at J; junction bases unmatched: 3. The CDR3 is made up of 14 amino acids.

This clone appeared a single time. Different DNA sequences within this sample yield the same CDR3. The V and J genes are TRBV18 and TRBJ2-5; D ambiguous. The germline V gene has CDR1 KGHSH and CDR2 LQKENI. V was shortened by 2 bases and J by 5 bases, with 3 bases between the two germline ends. This CDR3 comprises 11 residues. CDR3 nucleotides: TGTGCCAGCTCACCAGGGGAGACCCAGTACTTC. Amino acids: CASSPGETQYF.

DNA of the CDR3: TGTGCCAGCAGCGTAGTGTTTGGGGGCCGGGTGTTTTTT. This translates into CASSVVFGGRVFF. The V call is TRBV9, the J call TRBJ1-4; weak D call: TRBD1 (6 bases). Germline-derived CDR1 and CDR2 are SGDLS and YYNGEE. Trimming removed 0 bases at V and 15 bases at J, with 15 bases between. This CDR3 spans 13 amino acids.

The chain carries TRBV7-3 and TRBJ2-1; TRBD2 might be the D (5 bases). Germline V gene data show CDR1 as SGHTA and CDR2 as FQGTGA. Trimming left V 5 bases short and J 2 bases short, with 13 bases between. CDR3 length: 15 residues. The CDR3 protein is CASSTRRSTYNEQFF. In DNA form, the CDR3 reads TGTGCCAGCAGCACTAGACGCTCCACCTACAATGAGCAGTTCTTC.

The V call is TRBV5-1, the J call TRBJ2-1; TRBD2 matches at 14 bases. There are 15 residues in the CDR3. Germline CDR1 is SGHRS and CDR2 is YFSETQ. J lost 8 bases, V lost 0 bases, and 1 base had no gene match. This CDR3 is CASSLATSGRDEQFF. CDR3 in DNA: TGCGCCAGCAGCTTGGCGACTAGCGGGAGGGATGAGCAGTTCTTC.

The rearrangement joins TRBV19 to TRBJ1-2; 8 bases fit TRBD1. The CDR3 extends over 16 amino acids. Trimming at V came to 6 bases and at J to 4 bases, leaving 13 bases not matched to a gene. CDR1 is LNHDA, CDR2 SQIVND, per germline (reference sequence). The CDR3 protein is CASSRGQGRVLYGYTF. The CDR3 DNA follows: TGTGCCAGTAGCCGAGGACAGGGTCGGGTTCTCTATGGCTACACCTTC.

This chain joins TRBV10-2 and TRBJ2-3, with D perhaps TRBD2 (6 bases). The V end was cut by 0 bases, the J end by 1 base, with 11 bases between. Germline V gene data show CDR1 as WSHSY and CDR2 as SAAADI. This CDR3 comprises 16 residues. Here the CDR3 DNA reads TGCGCCAGCAGTGAGTCGACGTCTAGCGGCACAGATACGCAGTATTTT. This gives the protein CASSESTSSGTDTQYF.

The chain employs TRBV28 and TRBJ1-5; D is undetermined. Trimming took 2 bases from V and 1 from J, leaving 6 bases between them. The CDR3 runs 14 residues. Germline V CDR1 and CDR2: MDHEN, SYDVKM. CDR3 sequence reads: CASSLGRSNQPQHF. CDR3 bases: TGTGCCAGCAGTTTAGGACGGAGCAATCAGCCCCAGCATTTT.